Listed below are T cell receptor beta chains from one sample, sequenced in a study of cytomegalovirus exposure and HLA in healthy donors. TCRdb's copy holds only in-frame clones and misses some; the assay was immunoSEQ multiplex PCR. The sample lists fewer than 200,000 clones; 70% to 80% were seen once. The source material was PBMCs. The receptors stem from a man aged 25 to 40 in good health and CMV-seronegative. Both conserved end residues are part of each CDR3. A D gene is named only where the DNA matches it firmly. The listing skips clone size in some rows; elsewhere it reads once, few, many or a size class.

v_gene: TRBV9
d_gene: TRBD2
abundance: .
j_gene: TRBJ2-1
CDR3aa: CASSDVGGRGNEQFF
CDR3nt: TGTGCCAGCAGCGACGTTGGCGGGAGAGGGAATGAGCAGTTCTTC

v_gene: TRBV5-1
d_gene: .
abundance: .
j_gene: TRBJ1-1
CDR3aa: CASSADSFTEAFF
CDR3nt: TGCGCCAGCAGCGCGGACAGCTTCACTGAAGCTTTCTTT

v_gene: TRBV4-1
d_gene: .
abundance: .
j_gene: TRBJ2-7
CDR3aa: CASSQDPIYEQYF
CDR3nt: TGCGCCAGCAGCCAAGATCCCATCTACGAGCAGTACTTC

v_gene: TRBV18
d_gene: .
abundance: once
j_gene: TRBJ1-3
CDR3aa: CASSPSGSTGNTIYF
CDR3nt: TGTGCCAGCTCACCGTCAGGTTCGACTGGAAACACCATATATTTT

v_gene: TRBV6-5
d_gene: TRBD2
abundance: .
j_gene: TRBJ2-7
CDR3aa: CASSYGTSGTTYEQYF
CDR3nt: TGTGCCAGCAGTTACGGAACTAGCGGCACAACCTACGAGCAGTACTTC

v_gene: TRBV11-2
d_gene: .
abundance: few
j_gene: TRBJ2-2
CDR3aa: CASSPRNTGELFF
CDR3nt: TGTGCCAGCAGCCCGCGGAACACCGGGGAGCTGTTTTTT

v_gene: TRBV7-8
d_gene: TRBD1
abundance: .
j_gene: TRBJ1-3
CDR3aa: CASSLATGYSGNTIYF
CDR3nt: TGTGCCAGCAGCTTAGCGACAGGGTACTCTGGAAACACCATATATTTT

v_gene: TRBV5-6
d_gene: .
abundance: .
j_gene: TRBJ1-5
CDR3aa: CASSGEGDQPQHF
CDR3nt: TGTGCCAGCAGCGGAGAGGGGGATCAGCCCCAGCATTTT

v_gene: TRBV27
d_gene: .
abundance: few
j_gene: TRBJ2-7
CDR3aa: CASRISRQAYEQYF
CDR3nt: TGTGCCAGCAGGATATCCAGACAGGCTTACGAGCAGTACTTC

v_gene: TRBV28
d_gene: TRBD1
abundance: .
j_gene: TRBJ1-2
CDR3aa: CASGRDSYGYTF
CDR3nt: TGTGCCAGCGGACGGGACAGCTATGGCTACACCTTC

v_gene: TRBV15
d_gene: TRBD1
abundance: .
j_gene: TRBJ1-1
CDR3aa: CATSRIPVGTETQAFF
CDR3nt: TGTGCCACCAGCCGGATCCCGGTAGGGACAGAGACTCAAGCTTTCTTT

v_gene: TRBV6-1
d_gene: .
abundance: .
j_gene: TRBJ2-7
CDR3aa: CASSDSWSSYEQYF
CDR3nt: TGTGCCAGCAGTGATTCTTGGAGCTCCTACGAGCAGTACTTC

v_gene: TRBV13
d_gene: TRBD2
abundance: .
j_gene: TRBJ2-1
CDR3aa: CASSFGEGLPTYNEQFF
CDR3nt: TGTGCCAGCAGCTTCGGGGAGGGCCTGCCCACGTACAATGAGCAGTTCTTC

v_gene: TRBV11-2
d_gene: .
abundance: .
j_gene: TRBJ1-5
CDR3aa: CASSLDVRDYSNQPQHF
CDR3nt: TGTGCCAGCAGCTTAGATGTGAGGGACTACAGCAATCAGCCCCAGCATTTT

v_gene: TRBV4-1
d_gene: TRBD2
abundance: .
j_gene: TRBJ2-7
CDR3aa: CASSQDRGGNSYEQYF
CDR3nt: TGCGCCAGCAGCCAAGATCGGGGGGGCAACTCCTACGAGCAGTACTTC

v_gene: TRBV6-5
d_gene: .
abundance: once
j_gene: TRBJ1-1
CDR3aa: CASSPLRGEAFF
CDR3nt: TGTGCCAGCAGTCCCCTCCGGGGGGAAGCTTTCTTT

v_gene: TRBV7-2
d_gene: TRBD2
abundance: .
j_gene: TRBJ2-5
CDR3aa: CASSQGRGDETQYF
CDR3nt: TGTGCCAGCAGCCAGGGGCGGGGGGATGAGACCCAGTACTTC

v_gene: TRBV25-1
d_gene: .
abundance: many
j_gene: TRBJ2-2
CDR3aa: CASSGGADTGELFF
CDR3nt: TGTGCCAGCAGTGGTGGGGCGGACACCGGGGAGCTGTTTTTT

v_gene: TRBV19
d_gene: TRBD1
abundance: .
j_gene: TRBJ2-7
CDR3aa: CASSISTGGGYEQYF
CDR3nt: TGTGCCAGTAGTATTTCGACAGGGGGCGGGTACGAGCAGTACTTC

v_gene: TRBV5-6
d_gene: TRBD2
abundance: .
j_gene: TRBJ2-3
CDR3aa: CASRNGLAGYTDTQYF
CDR3nt: TGTGCCAGCAGAAACGGACTAGCGGGGTACACAGATACGCAGTATTTT

v_gene: TRBV5-6
d_gene: TRBD2
abundance: .
j_gene: TRBJ2-5
CDR3aa: CASSPGTSGWFLETQYF
CDR3nt: TGTGCCAGCAGCCCCGGGACTAGCGGGTGGTTTCTCGAGACCCAGTACTTC

v_gene: TRBV9
d_gene: .
abundance: .
j_gene: TRBJ2-1
CDR3aa: CASSTTSGVHNEQFF
CDR3nt: TGTGCCAGCAGCACTACCTCAGGGGTCCACAATGAGCAGTTCTTC

v_gene: TRBV11-2
d_gene: TRBD1
abundance: .
j_gene: TRBJ2-7
CDR3aa: CASSPDRAHEQYF
CDR3nt: TGTGCCAGCAGCCCAGACAGGGCCCACGAGCAGTACTTC